Shown below are 27 T cell receptor beta chains from a single sample sequenced in a study of early T cells in non-severe SARS-CoV-2 infection. TCRdb used MiXCR to reprocess the 5' RACE reads, holding one entry per CDR3 protein. The sample includes about 48,000 distinct CDR3 sequences, roughly 9.8% of them seen just once. Sequenced input: whole blood. These receptors came from an adult who was a healthcare worker with PCR-confirmed SARS-CoV-2 infection or an uninfected control (not recorded which).

This clonotype was detected many times. V is TRBV20-1 and J is TRBJ1-4, with TRBD1 matching over 9 bases. CDR1 DFQATT and CDR2 SNEGSKA come from the germline V gene (reference sequence). The CDR3 length is 14 residues. V lost 1 base and J lost 7; bases outside the gene matches: 4. The CDR3 nucleotides are TGCAGTGCTAGAGGCCGGACAGGGGCTGAAAAACTGTTTTTT. This translates into CSARGRTGAEKLFF.

This clonotype showed up just a few times. J is TRBJ1-1 and V is TRBV15; D call uncertain. Germline values: CDR1 LNHNV, CDR2 YYDKDF (reference sequence). Trimming took off 4 bases at V and 0 bases at J, with 3 bases between the two ends. The CDR3 runs to 12 residues. The CDR3 bases are TGTGCCACCAGCAAGGTGAACACTGAAGCTTTCTTT. Its translation is CATSKVNTEAFF.

This clonotype was counted ten times or more. V usage is TRBV7-9 and J usage is TRBJ2-7; the D gene is possibly TRBD2 (5 bases). Trimming removed 4 bases from V and 2 bases from J, with 18 bases in between. The germline V gene has CDR1 SEHNR and CDR2 FQNEAQ (reference sequence). The CDR3 is 16 amino acids. The CDR3 loop reads CASSSLGPAGAYEQYF. As DNA, the CDR3 is TGTGCCAGCAGCTCCCTTGGGCCCGCCGGGGCCTACGAGCAGTACTTC.

This clonotype has only a few counts. V is TRBV10-2 and J is TRBJ1-2; D ambiguous. The CDR3 extends over 9 amino acids. Trimming removed 10 bases from V and 7 bases from J, with 7 bases in between. The germline CDR1 and CDR2 sequences are WSHSY and SAAADI. In DNA, the CDR3 is TGCGCCATCCCGTGTGGCTACACCTTC. Protein product: CAIPCGYTF.

This clonotype was found once. A clone one base away is much larger, so this may be a read error. The CDR3 coding sequence is TGTGCCAGCTGTTCGGACACTACTAACTATGGCTACACCTTC. Protein product: CASCSDTTNYGYTF. This chain joins TRBV5-6 and TRBJ1-2, with TRBD1 as a possible D gene (5 bases). The CDR3 is made up of 14 amino acids. Trimming took off 7 bases at V and 0 bases at J, with 13 bases between the two ends. CDR1 is SGHDT and CDR2 is YYEEEE in the germline V gene.

Here the CDR3 reads CASSLLGGPLSYEQYF. The DNA of the CDR3 is TGTGCCAGCAGCTTACTAGGCGGACCCCTCTCCTACGAGCAGTACTTC. The rearrangement uses TRBV7-8 and TRBJ2-7; D gene uncertain. The ends were cut back, 2 bases at V and 0 bases at J, with 14 bases in the middle. The CDR3 contains 16 residues. Germline values: CDR1 SGHVS, CDR2 FQNEAQ.

There are a few counts of this clonotype. This chain links TRBV12-3 or TRBV12-4 with TRBJ2-2, with a possible D match to TRBD1 (6 bases). The CDR3 loop spans 14 amino acids. The V gene lost 6 bases and the J gene lost 6 bases, with 14 bases spanning the gap. CDR3 DNA: TGTGCCAGCAGCTCGAGGAAGGGGGCCGGGGAGCTGTTTTTT. This gives the protein CASSSRKGAGELFF.

This clonotype was recorded at least ten times. The CDR3 loop is CASGLATGELFF. In nucleotides, the CDR3 is TGTGCCAGCGGACTAGCGACCGGGGAGCTGTTTTTT. The chain carries TRBV7-3 and TRBJ2-2; 9 bases are a match to TRBD2. This CDR3 comprises 12 residues. V gave up 8 bases and J gave up 5 bases; unmatched junction bases: 0. Germline values: CDR1 SGHTA, CDR2 FQGTGA.

This clonotype showed up many times. The rearrangement uses TRBV7-2 and TRBJ2-3; D is possibly TRBD2 (5 bases). Trimming removed 3 bases from V and 6 bases from J, with 10 bases in between. The CDR3 is 13 amino acids. The V gene's germline CDR1 is SGHTA and CDR2 FQGNSA. The CDR3 DNA reads as TGTGCCAGCAGCTTGGAGAGGAGGGATACGCAGTATTTT. The encoded protein is CASSLERRDTQYF.

Relative to its sample, this clonotype is medium-sized (0.01 to 0.1%). CDR3 protein: CASSLAGAYNETQYF. The CDR3 DNA sequence: TGTGCCAGCAGCTTAGCTGGAGCGTACAACGAGACCCAGTACTTC. V is TRBV7-8 and J is TRBJ2-5; no firm D call. V lost 0 bases and J 5 bases, leaving 13 bases between the germline ends. Per germline, CDR1 SGHVS and CDR2 FQNEAQ. CDR3 size: 15 residues.

This clonotype came up many times. At one of its ends the junction is not consistent with the germline gene, which may arise from a read error. The V and J genes are TRBV24-1 and TRBJ2-2, with D unresolved. The germline gives CDR1 KGHDR, CDR2 SFDVKD. The CDR3 extends over 14 amino acids. This CDR3 is CATSAWGNTGELFF. CDR3 nucleotides: TGTGCCACAAGTGCGTGGGGTAACACCGGGGAGCTGTTTTTT.

The DNA of the CDR3 is TGCAGCGTGGAAAGACAGACTAACTATGGCTACACCTTC. Translation gives CSVERQTNYGYTF. The V call is TRBV29-1, the J call TRBJ1-2, with D maybe TRBD1 (5 bases). CDR1 SQVTM and CDR2 ANQGSEA come from the germline V gene. V was clipped by 6 bases and J by 0 bases, with 11 bases between them. The CDR3 has 13 amino acids.

The table lists this clonotype with many counts. The rearrangement joins TRBV7-3 to TRBJ1-1, with TRBD1 as a possible D gene (5 bases). V was shortened by 4 bases and J by 3 bases, with 12 bases between the two germline ends. The CDR3 is made up of 14 amino acids. Germline CDR1 is SGHTA and CDR2 is FQGTGA. CDR3 sequence reads: CASSSTVGDTEAFF. The CDR3 DNA reads as TGTGCCAGCAGCTCGACAGTGGGGGACACTGAAGCTTTCTTT.

The chain employs TRBV6-6 and TRBJ2-7; D is possibly TRBD1 (5 bases). The CDR3 runs 12 residues. The V and J ends lost 5 bases and 4 bases respectively, with 9 bases between them. Germline CDR1 reads MNHNY; CDR2 reads SVGAGI (reference sequence). The CDR3 region has the DNA TGTGCCAGCAGTCCTAAGGGGTACGAGCAGTACTTC. Translation: CASSPKGYEQYF.

This rearrangement joins TRBV6-2 or TRBV6-3 to TRBJ2-1; 11 nucleotides align to TRBD2. The CDR3 consists of 15 residues. Losses at the gene ends were 6 bases for V and 5 bases for J; bases not matched to a gene: 6. CDR1 is MNHEY, CDR2 SVGEGT, per germline. In DNA form, the CDR3 reads TGTGCCAGCAGCCCCGGGACTAGCGGAAACAATGAGCAGTTCTTC. It specifies CASSPGTSGNNEQFF.

There are many counts of this clonotype. The chain uses TRBV30 and TRBJ1-5; 7 nucleotides agree with TRBD1. The CDR3 is made up of 13 amino acids. V shed 3 bases, J shed 6 bases, and the junction held 5 bases outside the gene matches. Per the germline V gene, CDR1 is GTSNPN and CDR2 is SVGIG (reference sequence). CDR3 sequence reads: CAWSKGALQPQHF. In DNA form, the CDR3 reads TGTGCCTGGAGCAAGGGGGCGCTTCAGCCCCAGCATTTT. The full variable domain, completed using reference TRBV30 and TRBJ1-5, is SQTIHQWPATLVQPVGSPLSLECTVEGTSNPNLYWYRQAAGRGLQLLFYSVGIGQISSEVPQNLSASRPQDRQFILSSKKLLLSDSGFYLCAWSKGALQPQHFGDGTRLSIL.

This chain joins TRBV18 and TRBJ1-5; 10 positions agree with TRBD1. V lost 5 bases and J lost 7; bases outside the gene matches: 8. This CDR3 spans 15 amino acids. In germline, CDR1 is KGHSH, CDR2 LQKENI. The CDR3 DNA sequence: TGTGCCAGCTCAAACCGACAGGGGGCAAGACAGCCCCAGCATTTT. Residues: CASSNRQGARQPQHF. Full variable domain (remainder filled in from reference TRBV18 and TRBJ1-5): NAGVMQNPRHLVRRRGQEARLRCSPMKGHSHVYWYRQLPEEGLKFMVYLQKENIIDESGMPKERFSAEFPKEGPSILRIQQVVRGDSAAYFCASSNRQGARQPQHFGDGTRLSIL.

This clonotype was counted between two and nine times. This chain connects TRBV20-1 to TRBJ1-1; TRBD1 aligns across 9 bases. The CDR3 loop spans 13 amino acids. Unmatched junction bases numbered 7, after V lost 6 bases and J lost 5 bases. Germline-derived CDR1 and CDR2 are DFQATT and SNEGSKA (reference sequence). The chain's CDR3 is CSAEGQGGTEAFF. CDR3 DNA sequence: TGCAGTGCAGAGGGACAGGGTGGGACTGAAGCTTTCTTT.

This clonotype was counted ten times or more. The chain uses TRBV28 and TRBJ2-7; 8 positions agree with TRBD2. This CDR3 comprises 15 residues. The germline gives CDR1 MDHEN, CDR2 SYDVKM. Germline trimming cut 6 bases from V and 3 bases from J; bases unmatched to any gene: 10. Here the CDR3 reads CASRPPGGLGYEQYF. The CDR3 bases are TGTGCCAGCAGACCGCCGGGGGGGCTCGGCTACGAGCAGTACTTC. The full variable domain, rest sourced from reference TRBV28 and TRBJ2-7, is DVKVTQSSRYLVKRTGEKVFLECVQDMDHENMFWYRQDPGLGLRLIYFSYDVKMKEKGDIPEGYSVSREKKERFSLILESASTNQTSMYLCASRPPGGLGYEQYFGPGTRLTVT.

The chain couples TRBV28 to TRBJ2-2; either TRBD1 or TRBD2 may fit D (5 bases each). V lost 5 bases, J lost 2 bases, and 21 bases lay in between. The CDR3 is made up of 18 amino acids. Germline V CDR1 and CDR2: MDHEN, SYDVKM. DNA for the CDR3: TGTGCCAGCAGTCCCCCCGGGACCCACAGGACCAACACCGGGGAGCTGTTTTTT. Protein: CASSPPGTHRTNTGELFF.

With respect to this clonotype: The junction differs from germline at one of its ends, possibly a read error. The rearrangement joins TRBV7-9 to TRBJ1-3; D not certain. In germline, CDR1 is SEHNR, CDR2 FQNEAQ (reference sequence). The CDR3 has 16 residues. CDR3 in DNA: TGTGTCAGCAGAACCGGGATCCCAGTCTCTGGAAACACCATATATTTT. This translates into CVSRTGIPVSGNTIYF. The full variable domain, its missing parts supplied by reference TRBV7-9 and TRBJ1-3, is DTGVSQNPRHKITKRGQNVTFRCDPISEHNRLYWYRQTLGQGPEFLTYFQNEAQLEKSRLLSDRFSAERPKGSFSTLEIQRTEQGDSAMYLCVSRTGIPVSGNTIYFGEGSWLTVV.

This clonotype has just a few counts. The V call is TRBV24-1, the J call TRBJ2-1, with TRBD2 matching over 10 bases. J was trimmed by 8 bases and V by 0 bases; bases with no gene match: 9. The CDR3 length is 17 residues. Per germline, CDR1 KGHDR and CDR2 SFDVKD. This CDR3 reads CATSDLASGRTEDEQFF. In DNA, the CDR3 is TGTGCCACCAGTGATTTGGCTAGCGGGAGAACTGAGGATGAGCAGTTCTTC.

This clonotype was observed many times. The rearrangement links TRBV9 to TRBJ1-2; 9 bases match TRBD1. The germline gives CDR1 SGDLS, CDR2 YYNGEE. The V segment lost 4 bases and the J segment 4 bases; nucleotides outside the gene matches: 14. CDR3 length: 17 amino acids. CDR3 DNA sequence: TGTGCCAGCAGCCCAAGGGACAGGGAGCAGGGGCTCTATGGCTACACCTTC. Protein: CASSPRDREQGLYGYTF.

This clonotype was detected ten times or more. V and J are TRBV20-1 and TRBJ1-5, with D hard to call. From germline, CDR1 is DFQATT and CDR2 SNEGSKA (reference sequence). The length of the CDR3 is 15 residues. For the CDR3, the DNA is TGCGGCGTATGGTCCGTGCGGGATAGCAATCAGCCCCAGCATTTT. This codes for CGVWSVRDSNQPQHF.

V gene TRBV2 combines with J gene TRBJ1-5; TRBD1 matches at 10 bases. V shed 6 bases, J shed 1 base, and the junction held 6 bases outside the gene matches. Germline CDR1 SNHLY, CDR2 FYNNEI. The CDR3 runs to 16 residues. As DNA, the CDR3 is TGTGCCAGCAGAGCCAGACAGGGGGCAAGCAATCAGCCCCAGCATTTT. Translated, it gives CASRARQGASNQPQHF.

This clonotype was seen ten or more times. The rearrangement uses TRBV7-9 and TRBJ1-2; D call uncertain. Between the trimmed V and J ends, which lost 3 bases and 3 bases, there was a span of 5 bases. The CDR3 covers 12 residues. Germline values: CDR1 SEHNR, CDR2 FQNEAQ (reference sequence). The CDR3 sequence is CASSFTDYGYTF. In DNA, the CDR3 is TGTGCCAGCAGCTTTACGGACTATGGCTACACCTTC.

This chain uses TRBV25-1 with TRBJ1-4; perhaps TRBD1 as D (5 bases). The V and J ends lost 4 bases and 7 bases respectively, with 16 bases between them. This CDR3 is built from 15 residues. Germline CDR1 and CDR2: MGHDK and SYGVNS. The DNA for the CDR3 is TGTGCCAGCAGTGGGGGACTTCACGGGGGTGAAAAACTGTTTTTT. Translating gives CASSGGLHGGEKLFF.